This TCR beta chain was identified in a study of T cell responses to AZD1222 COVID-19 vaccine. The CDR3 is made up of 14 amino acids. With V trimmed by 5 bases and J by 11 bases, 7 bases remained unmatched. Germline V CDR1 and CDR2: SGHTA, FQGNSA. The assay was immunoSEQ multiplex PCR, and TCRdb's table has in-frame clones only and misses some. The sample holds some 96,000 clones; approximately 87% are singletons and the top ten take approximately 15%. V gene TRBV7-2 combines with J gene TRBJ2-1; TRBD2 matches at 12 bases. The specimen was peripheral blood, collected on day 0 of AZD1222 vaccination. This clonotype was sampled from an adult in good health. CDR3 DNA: TGTGCCAGCAGCCCGGGACTAGCGGGCCTAAAGCAGTTCTTC. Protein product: CASSPGLAGLKQFF.